Below, 17 T cell receptor beta chains from the same sample are listed, as sequenced in a study of CD4+ T cells in melanoma. TCRdb's table, derived via immunoSEQ multiplex PCR, lists solely in-frame clones and lacks some. Here the sample spans over 100,000 clones, around 92% being singletons. The sequencing input was peripheral blood. The receptors derive from a human donor with melanoma.

The V and J genes are TRBV2 and TRBJ1-5, with 7 positions matching TRBD1. The CDR3 is made up of 17 amino acids. Germline CDR1 and CDR2: SNHLY and FYNNEI. Trimming cost V 3 bases and J 0 bases; bases outside gene matches: 8. This CDR3 is CASSDPDRVYSNQPQHF. The DNA of the CDR3 is TGTGCCAGCAGTGACCCAGACAGGGTTTATAGCAATCAGCCCCAGCATTTT.

The chain is built from TRBV27 and TRBJ2-1; a possible D gene is TRBD1 (5 bases). Germline values: CDR1 MNHEY, CDR2 SMNVEV (reference sequence). The CDR3 is made up of 15 amino acids. The ends were cut back, 5 bases at V and 6 bases at J, with 17 bases in the middle. CDR3 amino acids: CASSLRALESNEQFF. CDR3 DNA: TGTGCCAGCAGTCTCAGGGCCCTAGAATCCAATGAGCAGTTCTTC.

The chain joins TRBV19 to TRBJ1-5; D gene unclear. The CDR3 is 15 residues long. The germline gives CDR1 LNHDA, CDR2 SQIVND (reference sequence). The V and J ends lost 5 bases and 6 bases respectively, with 17 bases between them. CDR3 residues: CASSSTGGVGQPQHF. The CDR3 DNA is TGTGCCAGTAGTTCTACGGGCGGGGTGGGTCAGCCCCAGCATTTT.

This clone appeared once. The gene calls are TRBV6-6 and TRBJ1-2, with 10 bases identical to TRBD1. The germline V gene has CDR1 MNHNY and CDR2 SVGAGI (reference sequence). V gave up 6 bases and J gave up 2 bases; unmatched junction bases: 9. This CDR3 spans 16 amino acids. CDR3 bases: TGTGCCAGCAGCGCACTCCCGGGACAGGGGAACTATGGCTACACCTTC. It codes for CASSALPGQGNYGYTF.

The gene calls are TRBV11-2 and TRBJ2-7, with 7 bases that match TRBD2. Per the germline V gene, CDR1 is SGHAT and CDR2 is FQNNGV. This CDR3 contains 14 residues. With V trimmed by 1 base and J by 2 bases, 2 bases remained unmatched. DNA for the CDR3: TGTGCCAGCAGCTTAGCCCGGGGGGCCTACGAGCAGTACTTC. Protein: CASSLARGAYEQYF.

The rearrangement links TRBV19 to TRBJ2-2, with TRBD2 identical over 12 bases. V lost 4 bases to trimming and J lost 6 bases; unmatched junction nucleotides: 3. The CDR3 consists of 15 residues. From germline, CDR1 is LNHDA and CDR2 SQIVND (reference sequence). The CDR3 loop reads CASSTASGGAGELFF. In nucleotides, the CDR3 is TGTGCCAGTAGTACCGCTAGCGGGGGGGCCGGGGAGCTGTTTTTT. The variable domain in full, completed from reference TRBV19 and TRBJ2-2, reads DGGITQSPKYLFRKEGQNVTLSCEQNLNHDAMYWYRQDPGQGLRLIYYSQIVNDFQKGDIAEGYSVSREKKESFPLTVTSAQKNPTAFYLCASSTASGGAGELFFGEGSRLTVL.

This clone was observed a handful of times. The chain uses TRBV27 and TRBJ1-5, with 7 bases that match TRBD1. CDR3 length: 14 amino acids. Per germline, CDR1 MNHEY and CDR2 SMNVEV (reference sequence). After removal of 5 bases from V and 4 bases from J, the junction contained 5 bases not matched to a gene. The CDR3 DNA is TGTGCCAGCAGTCTGGGACAGTCTAATCAGCCCCAGCATTTT. It translates to CASSLGQSNQPQHF.

The chain joins TRBV30 to TRBJ2-3, with 10 bases lining up with TRBD2. CDR1 and CDR2 (germline): GTSNPN, SVGIG (reference sequence). The length of the CDR3 is 17 residues. After removal of 0 bases from V and 4 bases from J, the junction contained 10 bases not matched to a gene. The CDR3, as DNA: TGTGCCTGGAGTGTAGGGGCTAGCGGGGGTGGTGCAGATACGCAGTATTTT. Protein sequence: CAWSVGASGGGADTQYF.

A note on this clone: Other DNA sequences in the same sample also yield this CDR3. V is TRBV7-9 and J is TRBJ2-5; 7 bases align to TRBD2. The CDR3 is 13 residues long. With V trimmed by 0 bases and J by 5 bases, 0 bases remained unmatched. Per the germline V gene, CDR1 is SEHNR and CDR2 is FQNEAQ (reference sequence). CDR3 sequence reads: CASSLAGGETQYF. The DNA for the CDR3 is TGTGCCAGCAGCTTAGCGGGGGGGGAGACCCAGTACTTC.

The chain combines TRBV14 with TRBJ2-3; D is undetermined. CDR3 length: 11 residues. CDR1 is SGHDN and CDR2 is FVKESK in the germline V gene. V gave up 3 bases and J gave up 8 bases, with 6 bases separating them. CDR3 DNA: TGTGCCAGCAGCCAGACTCTTACGCAGTATTTT. It codes for CASSQTLTQYF.

This chain joins TRBV7-7 and TRBJ2-2; D gene uncertain. The CDR3 has 13 residues. The germline V gene encodes CDR1 SSHAT and CDR2 FNYEAQ (reference sequence). V was cut by 2 bases and J by 4 bases, with 5 bases left in between. The CDR3 nucleotides read TGTGCCAGCAGCTTAAATCCCACCGGGGAGCTGTTTTTT. It specifies CASSLNPTGELFF.

This rearrangement joins TRBV7-9 to TRBJ1-2, with 8 nucleotides matching TRBD1. After removal of 4 bases from V and 4 bases from J, the junction contained 17 bases not matched to a gene. The CDR3 has 18 amino acids. Germline loops: CDR1 SEHNR, CDR2 FQNEAQ (reference sequence). DNA of the CDR3: TGTGCCAGCAGCTCCTTGGGTAAATGGACAGGGCTTGGCTATGGCTACACCTTC. Translation gives CASSSLGKWTGLGYGYTF. Drawing the rest from reference TRBV7-9 and TRBJ1-2, the complete variable domain is DTGVSQNPRHKITKRGQNVTFRCDPISEHNRLYWYRQTLGQGPEFLTYFQNEAQLEKSRLLSDRFSAERPKGSFSTLEIQRTEQGDSAMYLCASSSLGKWTGLGYGYTFGSGTRLTVV.

The rearrangement uses TRBV20-1 and TRBJ2-3; no reliable D call. V was trimmed by 2 bases and J by 4 bases, leaving 4 bases between them. The CDR3 runs to 11 residues. Germline CDR1 DFQATT, CDR2 SNEGSKA (reference sequence). Here the CDR3 DNA reads TGCAGTGCTAGATCGGCAGATACGCAGTATTTT. Protein product: CSARSADTQYF.

The table lists this clone with a few counts. One end of the junction fails to match germline, which may point to a read error. The chain recombines TRBV18 with TRBJ2-7; 10 nucleotides align to TRBD1. The length of the CDR3 is 13 residues. The V gene's germline CDR1 is KGHSH and CDR2 LQKENI. CDR3 loop: CASSMGDRGGSDF. CDR3 bases: TGTGCCAGCTCAATGGGGGACAGGGGAGGTTCAGACTTC.

The CDR3 DNA follows: TGCAGGGGCGGGTACTATAATTCACCCCTCCACTTT. Its translation: CRGGYYNSPLHF. V gene TRBV29-1 combines with J gene TRBJ1-6; the D is unclear. From germline, CDR1 is SQVTM and CDR2 ANQGSEA. The CDR3 sequence is 12 residues long.

V gene TRBV4-2 combines with J gene TRBJ2-6, with D unresolved. The length of the CDR3 is 17 residues. Germline V gene lookup returns CDR1 LGHNA and CDR2 YNFKEQ. Trimming removed 1 base from V and 0 bases from J, with 10 bases in between. This CDR3 is CASSQAHGSSGANVLTF. The CDR3 DNA reads as TGTGCCAGCAGCCAAGCACACGGATCCTCTGGGGCCAACGTCCTGACTTTC.

The V gene is TRBV19, the J gene TRBJ1-2; D is uncertain. Trimming took off 6 bases at V and 3 bases at J, with 11 bases between the two ends. The germline CDR1 and CDR2 sequences are LNHDA and SQIVND (reference sequence). There are 13 residues in the CDR3. CDR3 amino acids: CASSPRVDYGYTF. The CDR3, as DNA: TGTGCCAGTAGCCCAAGGGTAGACTATGGCTACACCTTC.